This is a list of T cell receptor beta chains from one sample in a study of response to subunit inactivated influenza vaccine. TCRdb ran MiXCR on the RT-PCR reads and lists one entry per CDR3 protein. The sample has about 530,000 distinct CDR3 sequences; roughly 12% are singletons. The sample consisted of PBMCs from blood, taken on the day of vaccination. The receptors stem from a man aged 45-65 years who received an inactivated influenza vaccine. CDR3s include the opening cysteine and the closing phenylalanine or tryptophan. A D gene is named only where the DNA matches it firmly. The size field is filled for only some rows; it gives once, few, many or a size class.

NA	17	TRBV6-1	few	TRBJ2-1	TGTGCCAGCAGTGAAGCGCTTTATAGGGACTTCTACAATGAGCAGTTCTTC	CASSEALYRDFYNEQFF
NA	13	TRBV28	NA	TRBJ1-6	TGTGCCAGCAGTTTTACTTATAATTCACCCCTCCACTTT	CASSFTYNSPLHF
TRBD1	15	TRBV29-1	few	TRBJ1-5	TGCAGCGTTTCCGTCACAGGGGCGCGGCCGGGGCCCCAGCATTTT	CSVSVTGARPGPQHF
NA	15	TRBV4-1	NA	TRBJ2-1	TGCGCCAGCAGCCAAGACCCGGCTTATCGGAATGAGCAGTTCTTC	CASSQDPAYRNEQFF
TRBD2	17	TRBV7-2	few	TRBJ2-5	TGTGCCAGCAGCAGGACTAGCGGGAGATGGTCGAGTTGGACCCAGTACTTC	CASSRTSGRWSSWTQYF
TRBD2	13	TRBV6-1	NA	TRBJ2-7	TGTGCCAGCAGTGAACTAGCGGGCTACGAGCAGTACTTC	CASSELAGYEQYF
TRBD1	13	TRBV7-8	NA	TRBJ1-2	TGTGCCAGCAGCCCAAGACAGGGTGATGGCTACACCTTC	CASSPRQGDGYTF
TRBD2	16	TRBV7-2	few	TRBJ2-1	TGTGCCAGCAGCTTAGCGGGGGGAGGGAACTACAATGAGCAGTTCTTC	CASSLAGGGNYNEQFF
NA	13	TRBV20-1	NA	TRBJ1-5	TGCAGTGGAGCCAGGGGTAGCAATCAGCCCCAGCATTTT	CSGARGSNQPQHF
NA	14	TRBV5-1	many	TRBJ2-2	TGCGCCAGCAGCTTGAATGGGGCTACCGGGGAGCTGTTTTTT	CASSLNGATGELFF
NA	14	TRBV15	NA	TRBJ2-7	TGTGCCACCAGCAGAGATATGACCCCCTACGAGCAGTACTTC	CATSRDMTPYEQYF
NA	14	TRBV9	NA	TRBJ1-2	TGTGCCAGCAGCCCCTCCCGGAGGGACCATGGCTACACCTTC	CASSPSRRDHGYTF
NA	16	TRBV4-2	NA	TRBJ2-2	TGTGCCAGCAGCCAAGACCAGCGGCCTGACACCGGGGAGCTGTTTTTT	CASSQDQRPDTGELFF
NA	14	TRBV11-1	NA	TRBJ2-2	TGTGCCAGCACAGGCCAGCTGAACACCGGGGAGCTGTTTTTT	CASTGQLNTGELFF
NA	14	TRBV18	many	TRBJ2-3	TGTGCCAGCTCACCACGGGTTGAGCTATCCGCGCAGTATTTT	CASSPRVELSAQYF
NA	13	TRBV29-1	NA	TRBJ2-7	TGCAGCGTTGAGGGGGGAGTAGGCTACGAGCAGTACTTC	CSVEGGVGYEQYF
TRBD2	15	TRBV3-1	many	TRBJ2-7	TGTGCCAGCAGGCAGACTAGCGGGAGCTCCTACGAGCAGTACTTC	CASRQTSGSSYEQYF
TRBD2	15	TRBV5-1	many	TRBJ2-1	TGCGCCAGCAGCTTGGTGGCGGGAGGCTTGAATGAGCAGTTCTTC	CASSLVAGGLNEQFF
NA	16	TRBV4-2	few	TRBJ2-1	TGTGCCAGCAGCCAATGGCGGGAAGGCCCCTACAATGAGCAGTTCTTC	CASSQWREGPYNEQFF
NA	13	TRBV27	few	TRBJ1-5	TGTGCCAGCAGCTTCCGTGCCAATCAGCCCCAGCATTTT	CASSFRANQPQHF
NA	12	TRBV12-3/TRBV12-4	many	TRBJ2-3	TGTGCCAGCAGTTTAAGGGGGGACCCTGAGTATTTT	CASSLRGDPEYF
NA	15	TRBV24-1	many	TRBJ2-1	TGTGCCACCAGTGATTTGGCGACAGGTTACAATGAGCAGTTCTTC	CATSDLATGYNEQFF
NA	14	TRBV5-1	many	TRBJ2-1	TGCGCCAGCAGCTTGGGTACCAGGTACAATGAGCAGTTCTTC	CASSLGTRYNEQFF
NA	13	TRBV4-3	few	TRBJ1-1	TGCGCCAGCAGCCAGACGGCGAACACTGAAGCTTTCTTT	CASSQTANTEAFF
TRBD1	15	TRBV9	few	TRBJ2-2	TGTGCCAGCAGCGGGAGGACAGGGGGAACCGGGGAGCTGTTTTTT	CASSGRTGGTGELFF
TRBD2	16	TRBV15	NA	TRBJ2-2	TGTGCCACCGCCGGACTAGCGGGAGGGCCGGGAGGGGAGCTGTTTTTT	CATAGLAGGPGGELFF
TRBD2	15	TRBV27	few	TRBJ2-1	TGTGCCAGCATCGGGGGGGCGAACTCCTACAATGAGCAGTTCTTC	CASIGGANSYNEQFF